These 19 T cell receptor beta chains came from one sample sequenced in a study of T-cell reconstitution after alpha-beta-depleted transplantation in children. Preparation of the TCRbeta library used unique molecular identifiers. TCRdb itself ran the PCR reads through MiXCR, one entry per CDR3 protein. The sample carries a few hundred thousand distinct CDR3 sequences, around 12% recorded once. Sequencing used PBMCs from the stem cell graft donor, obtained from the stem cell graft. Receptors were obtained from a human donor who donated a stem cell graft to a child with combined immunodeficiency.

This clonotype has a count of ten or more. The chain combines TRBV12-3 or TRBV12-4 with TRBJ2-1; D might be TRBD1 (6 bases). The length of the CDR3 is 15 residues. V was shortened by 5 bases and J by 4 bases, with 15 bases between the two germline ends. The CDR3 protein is CASSLRQVEYNEQFF. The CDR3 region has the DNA TGTGCCAGCAGTCTCCGACAGGTTGAGTACAATGAGCAGTTCTTC.

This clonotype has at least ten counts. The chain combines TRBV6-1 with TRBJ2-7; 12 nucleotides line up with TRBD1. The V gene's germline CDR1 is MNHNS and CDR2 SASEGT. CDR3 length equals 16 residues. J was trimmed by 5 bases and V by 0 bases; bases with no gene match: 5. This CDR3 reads CASSEAPGTGGHEQYF. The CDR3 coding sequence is TGTGCCAGCAGTGAAGCGCCCGGGACAGGGGGCCACGAGCAGTACTTC.

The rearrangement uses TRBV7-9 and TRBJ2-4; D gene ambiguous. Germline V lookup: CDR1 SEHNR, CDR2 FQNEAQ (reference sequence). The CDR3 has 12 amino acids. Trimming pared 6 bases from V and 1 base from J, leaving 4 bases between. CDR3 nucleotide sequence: TGTGCCAGCAGGGGGGCCAAAAACATTCAGTACTTC. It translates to CASRGAKNIQYF.

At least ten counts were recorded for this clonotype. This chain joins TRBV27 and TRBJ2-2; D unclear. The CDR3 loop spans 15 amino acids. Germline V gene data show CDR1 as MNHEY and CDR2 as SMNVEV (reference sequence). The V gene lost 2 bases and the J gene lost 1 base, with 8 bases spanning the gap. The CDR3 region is CASSLGPMNTGELFF. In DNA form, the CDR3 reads TGTGCCAGCAGTTTAGGGCCGATGAACACCGGGGAGCTGTTTTTT.

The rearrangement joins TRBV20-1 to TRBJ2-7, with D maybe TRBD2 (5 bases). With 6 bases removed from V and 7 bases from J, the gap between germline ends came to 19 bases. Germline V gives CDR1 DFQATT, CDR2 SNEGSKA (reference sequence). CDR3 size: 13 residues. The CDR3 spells CSAQRAVLSEQYF. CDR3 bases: TGCAGTGCCCAGAGGGCGGTATTGTCTGAGCAGTACTTC.

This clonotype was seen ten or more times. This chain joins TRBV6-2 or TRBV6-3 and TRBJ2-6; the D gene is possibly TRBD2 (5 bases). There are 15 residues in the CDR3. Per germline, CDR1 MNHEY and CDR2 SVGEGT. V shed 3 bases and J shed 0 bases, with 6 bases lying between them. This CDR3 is CASSYEGSGANVLTF. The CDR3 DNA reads TGTGCCAGCAGTTATGAGGGCTCTGGGGCCAACGTCCTGACTTTC.

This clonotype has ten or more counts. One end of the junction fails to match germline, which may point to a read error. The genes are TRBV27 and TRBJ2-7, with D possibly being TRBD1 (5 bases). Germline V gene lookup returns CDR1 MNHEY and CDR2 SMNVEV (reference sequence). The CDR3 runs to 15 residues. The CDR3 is CASSLSRTSSSEQYF. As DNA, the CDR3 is TGTGCCAGCAGTTTATCCCGGACAAGTTCCTCCGAGCAGTACTTC.

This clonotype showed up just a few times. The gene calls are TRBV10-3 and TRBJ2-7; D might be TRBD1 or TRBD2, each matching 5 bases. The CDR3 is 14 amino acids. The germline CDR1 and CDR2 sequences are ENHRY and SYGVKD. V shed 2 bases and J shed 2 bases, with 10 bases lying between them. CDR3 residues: CAISEQGPTYEQYF. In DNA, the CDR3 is TGTGCCATCAGTGAGCAGGGACCTACCTACGAGCAGTACTTC.

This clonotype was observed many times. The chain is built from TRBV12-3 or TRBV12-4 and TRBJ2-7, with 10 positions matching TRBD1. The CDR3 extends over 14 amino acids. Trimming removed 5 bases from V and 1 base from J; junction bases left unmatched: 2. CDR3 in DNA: TGTGCCAGCAGTACGGACAGGGGGTCCTACGAGCAGTACTTC. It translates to CASSTDRGSYEQYF.

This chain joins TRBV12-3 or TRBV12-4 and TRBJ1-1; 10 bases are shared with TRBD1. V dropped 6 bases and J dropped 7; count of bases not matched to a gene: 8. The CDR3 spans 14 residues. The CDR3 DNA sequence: TGTGCCAGCAGCCAGGACAGGGGGACCATTGAAGCTTTCTTT. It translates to CASSQDRGTIEAFF.

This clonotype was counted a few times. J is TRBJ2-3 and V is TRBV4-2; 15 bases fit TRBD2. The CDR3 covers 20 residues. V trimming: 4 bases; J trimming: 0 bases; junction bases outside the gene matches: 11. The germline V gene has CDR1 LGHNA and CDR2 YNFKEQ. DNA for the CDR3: TGTGCCAGCAGCCCCTCCCTAGGACTAGCGGGGGGGGCTAGCACAGATACGCAGTATTTT. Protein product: CASSPSLGLAGGASTDTQYF.

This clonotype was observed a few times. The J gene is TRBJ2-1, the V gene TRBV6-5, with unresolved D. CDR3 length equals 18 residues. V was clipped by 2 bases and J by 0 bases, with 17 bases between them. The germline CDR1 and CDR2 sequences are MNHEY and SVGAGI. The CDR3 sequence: CASSYETPVLGSYNEQFF. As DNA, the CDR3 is TGTGCCAGCAGTTACGAGACCCCTGTCCTCGGCTCCTACAATGAGCAGTTCTTC.

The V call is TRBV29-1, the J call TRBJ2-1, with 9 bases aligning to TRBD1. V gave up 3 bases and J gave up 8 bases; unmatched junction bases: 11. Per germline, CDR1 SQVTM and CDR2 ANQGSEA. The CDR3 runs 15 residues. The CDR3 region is CSVDTRQGVFDEQFF. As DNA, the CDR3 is TGCAGCGTTGATACCAGACAGGGGGTTTTCGATGAGCAGTTCTTC.

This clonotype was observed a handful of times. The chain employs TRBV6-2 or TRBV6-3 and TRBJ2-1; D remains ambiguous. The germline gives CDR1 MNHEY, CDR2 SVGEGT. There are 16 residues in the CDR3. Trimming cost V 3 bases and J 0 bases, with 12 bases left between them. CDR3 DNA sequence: TGTGCCAGCAGTTATAGCTCCACCAGCTCCTACAATGAGCAGTTCTTC. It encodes CASSYSSTSSYNEQFF.

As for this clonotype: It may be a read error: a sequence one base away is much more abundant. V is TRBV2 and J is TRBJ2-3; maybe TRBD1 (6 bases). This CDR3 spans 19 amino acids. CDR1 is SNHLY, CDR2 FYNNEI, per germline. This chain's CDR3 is CTSSSLRDTTFRSTDTQYF. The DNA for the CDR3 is TGTACCAGCAGTTCACTCCGGGACACCACCTTTCGAAGCACAGATACGCAGTATTTT.

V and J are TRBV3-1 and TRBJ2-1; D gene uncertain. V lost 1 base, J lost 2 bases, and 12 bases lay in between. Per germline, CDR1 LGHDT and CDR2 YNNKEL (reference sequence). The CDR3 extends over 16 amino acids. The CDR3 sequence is CASSQATHPPYNEQFF. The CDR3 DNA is TGTGCCAGCAGCCAAGCTACACATCCACCCTACAATGAGCAGTTCTTC.

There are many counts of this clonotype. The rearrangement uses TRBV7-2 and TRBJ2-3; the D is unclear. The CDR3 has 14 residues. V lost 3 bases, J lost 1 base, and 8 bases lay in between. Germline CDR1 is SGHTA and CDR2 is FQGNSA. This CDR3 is CASSFRAGTDTQYF. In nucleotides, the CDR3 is TGTGCCAGCAGCTTTAGGGCCGGCACAGATACGCAGTATTTT. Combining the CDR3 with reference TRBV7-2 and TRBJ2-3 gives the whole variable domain GAGVSQSPSNKVTEKGKDVELRCDPISGHTALYWYRQSLGQGLEFLIYFQGNSAPDKSGLPSDRFSAERTGGSVSTLTIQRTQQEDSAVYLCASSFRAGTDTQYFGPGTRLTVL.

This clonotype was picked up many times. The CDR3 here is CASSTRQGGEKLFF. The DNA of the CDR3 is TGCGCCAGCAGCACGCGACAGGGAGGGGAAAAACTGTTTTTT. The rearrangement joins TRBV5-1 to TRBJ1-4; TRBD1 agrees at 7 bases. Germline assignment: CDR1 SGHRS and CDR2 YFSETQ. The CDR3 is made up of 14 amino acids. The V segment lost 4 bases and the J segment 8 bases; nucleotides outside the gene matches: 8. Complete variable domain (other parts from reference TRBV5-1 and TRBJ1-4): KAGVTQTPRYLIKTRGQQVTLSCSPISGHRSVSWYQQTPGQGLQFLFEYFSETQRNKGNFPGRFSGRQFSNSRSEMNVSTLELGDSALYLCASSTRQGGEKLFFGSGTQLSVL.

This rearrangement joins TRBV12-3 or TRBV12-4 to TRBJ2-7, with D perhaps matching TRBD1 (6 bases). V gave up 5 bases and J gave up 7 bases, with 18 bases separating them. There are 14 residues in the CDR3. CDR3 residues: CASSTGIFNGEQYF. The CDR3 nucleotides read TGTGCCAGCAGTACAGGGATCTTTAACGGGGAGCAGTACTTC.